The T cell receptor beta chain described here comes from a study of graft-versus-host responses after intestinal transplantation. Repertoires were generated with immunoSEQ multiplex PCR, while TCRdb's copy carries only in-frame clones and drops some. Here the sample spans about 97,000 clones, 92% being singletons. Germline V lookup: CDR1 LNHDA, CDR2 SQIVND (reference sequence). The V gene end was trimmed by 3 bases and the J gene end by 6 bases; junction bases not matched to a gene: 16. CDR3 size: 17 residues. In its sample, this clone was seen once. Its specificity is not known. The starting material was unstimulated CD8+ T cells sorted from spleen or lymph node cells, obtained before transplant. This chain links TRBV19 with TRBJ1-2, with 7 bases that match TRBD1. The receptor comes from a human donor who was the organ donor for an intestinal transplant. The CDR3 loop reads CASSIWDSSREYDGYTF. The DNA for the CDR3 is TGTGCCAGTAGTATCTGGGACAGTTCGAGGGAGTATGATGGCTACACCTTC.